The sequence of this T cell receptor (beta chain) was determined in a study of shared clonotypes between healthy human individuals. A note on this clone: Its antigen is undetermined.

Into CD45RA+ naive and CD45RA-negative memory subsets, the CD4+ cells were split. Generated by immunoSEQ multiplex PCR, the TCRdb table keeps only in-frame clones and is missing some. The sample includes 2 million to 2.5 million clones, roughly 93% of them seen just once. CDR1 is MDHEN, CDR2 SYDVKM, per germline. V lost 7 bases and J lost 0, with 10 bases in between. CDR3 length equals 15 residues. Study-wide results and limits: A reduction in generation probabilities was seen for non-shared clonotypes relative to those shared by all four donors. A small donor pool kept down the genetic and exposure-history diversity that was represented.

Sequencing was performed on naive CD4+ T cells from PBMCs. The subset denotes: CD45RA+ positively selected. This TCR came from a man between 18 and 35 years old in good health. Some clones in this sample may be carry-over from other donors' samples. This chain connects TRBV28 to TRBJ2-6; D gene uncertain. The CDR3 DNA follows: TGTGCCAGCAACCCCTTCGACTCTGGGGCCAACGTCCTGACTTTC. It yields the protein CASNPFDSGANVLTF.